This T cell receptor (beta chain) was captured in a study of CXCR3-negative and CXCR3-positive naive CD8 T cells. Study-level points and caveats: A higher hydrophobicity marked the TRB CDR3s of CXCR3-positive naive cells versus CXCR3-negative naive cells. Comparison of naive CXCR3-negative and CXCR3-positive cells revealed similar TRBV-TRBJ usage, while memory cells differed. The study found comparably high diversity in both naive subsets and much lower diversity in memory CD8+ cells.

A note on this clonotype: The antigen is undetermined.

Every subset of CD8+ T cells was sorted in triplicate at hundreds of thousands of cells each. cDNA libraries for TRB were generated by 5' RACE incorporating UMI labels. TCRdb re-called the 5' RACE reads; one entry per CDR3 protein, DNA not given. This sample's table reports 84,000 or so distinct CDR3 sequences. Germline CDR1 and CDR2: MDHEN and SYDVKM. The CDR3 extends over 17 amino acids. This receptor was identified in a human donor in good health. Some clones in this sample may be carry-over from other donors' samples. The V call is TRBV28, the J call TRBJ2-7; TCRdb's D call of TRBD2 is untestable without DNA. Specimen: naive CXCR3+ CD8+ T cells from blood. Noted subset: CD45RO-CCR7+CD27+CD95- naive CD8+ T cells expressing CXCR3 (TNR3+). This CDR3 is CASSSYPSGRRGYEQYF.